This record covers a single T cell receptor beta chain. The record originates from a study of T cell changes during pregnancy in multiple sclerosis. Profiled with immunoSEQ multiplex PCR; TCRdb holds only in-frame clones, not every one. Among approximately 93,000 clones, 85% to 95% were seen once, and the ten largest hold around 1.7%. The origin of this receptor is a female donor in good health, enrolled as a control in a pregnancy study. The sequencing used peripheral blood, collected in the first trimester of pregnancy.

This chain's CDR3 is CASSQSRDYGVEQYF. In nucleotides, the CDR3 is TGTGCCAGCAGCCAAAGCCGGGACTACGGCGTCGAGCAGTACTTC. The chain couples TRBV7-6 to TRBJ2-7; TRBD2 aligns across 7 bases. Germline V gene sequence: CDR1 SGHVS, CDR2 FNYEAQ. V gave up 5 bases and J gave up 6 bases; unmatched junction bases: 13. CDR3 length equals 15 residues. Combining the CDR3 with reference TRBV7-6 and TRBJ2-7 gives the whole variable domain GAGVSQSPRYKVTKRGQDVALRCDPISGHVSLYWYRQALGQGPEFLTYFNYEAQQDKSGLPNDRFSAERPEGSISTLTIQRTEQRDSAMYRCASSQSRDYGVEQYFGPGTRLTVT.